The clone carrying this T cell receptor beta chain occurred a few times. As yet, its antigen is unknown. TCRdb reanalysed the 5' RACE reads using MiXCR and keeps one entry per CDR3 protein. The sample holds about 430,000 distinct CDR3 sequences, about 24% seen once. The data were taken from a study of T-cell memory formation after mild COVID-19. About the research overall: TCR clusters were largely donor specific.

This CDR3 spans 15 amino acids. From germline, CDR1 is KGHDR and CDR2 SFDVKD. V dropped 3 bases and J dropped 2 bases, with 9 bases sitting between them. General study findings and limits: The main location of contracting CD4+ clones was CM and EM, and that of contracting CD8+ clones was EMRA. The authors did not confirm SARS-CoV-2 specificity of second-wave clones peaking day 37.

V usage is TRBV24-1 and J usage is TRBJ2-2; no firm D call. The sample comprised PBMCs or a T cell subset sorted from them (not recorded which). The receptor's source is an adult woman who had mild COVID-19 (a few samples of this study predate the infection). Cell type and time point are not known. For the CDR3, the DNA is TGTGCCACCAGTGATCGAGGCCCCAACACCGGGGAGCTGTTTTTT. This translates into CATSDRGPNTGELFF.